This TCR beta chain was sequenced during a study of control samples from healthy donors and cancer patients. Sequencing used immunoSEQ multiplex PCR; TCRdb keeps in-frame clones, though not all of them. The profile covers approximately 87,000 clones, with approximately 90% appearing a single time and over 1% taken by the ten largest. V lost 6 bases, J lost 5 bases, and 10 bases lay in between. The CDR3 is made up of 12 amino acids. Germline V gene sequence: CDR1 MDHEN, CDR2 SYDVKM. This TCR came from a woman aged 45-59 years in good health. The material sequenced was blood. The J gene is TRBJ1-1, the V gene TRBV28; no reliable D call. The CDR3 region is CASRQLLTEAFF. The CDR3 DNA sequence: TGTGCCAGCAGGCAGTTGTTGACTGAAGCTTTCTTT. The full variable domain, in which reference TRBV28 and TRBJ1-1 provide the parts outside the CDR3, is DVKVTQSSRYLVKRTGEKVFLECVQDMDHENMFWYRQDPGLGLRLIYFSYDVKMKEKGDIPEGYSVSREKKERFSLILESASTNQTSMYLCASRQLLTEAFFGQGTRLTVV.